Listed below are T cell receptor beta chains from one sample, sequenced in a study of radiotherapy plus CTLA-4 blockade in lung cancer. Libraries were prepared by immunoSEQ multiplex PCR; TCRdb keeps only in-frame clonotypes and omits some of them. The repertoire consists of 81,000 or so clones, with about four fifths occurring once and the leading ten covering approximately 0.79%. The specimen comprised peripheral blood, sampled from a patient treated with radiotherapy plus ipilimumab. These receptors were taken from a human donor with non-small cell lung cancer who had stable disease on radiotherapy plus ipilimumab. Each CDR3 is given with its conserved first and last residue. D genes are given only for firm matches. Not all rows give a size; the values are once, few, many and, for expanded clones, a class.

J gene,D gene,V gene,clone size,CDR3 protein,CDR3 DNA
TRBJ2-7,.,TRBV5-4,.,CASSKTGQNEQYF,TGTGCCAGCAGTAAGACCGGGCAGAACGAGCAGTACTTC
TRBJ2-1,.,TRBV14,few,CASSPFMLTYNEQFF,TGTGCCAGCAGCCCCTTTATGCTTACCTACAATGAGCAGTTCTTC
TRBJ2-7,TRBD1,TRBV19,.,CASSTEQGAYRYEQYF,TGTGCCAGTAGTACGGAACAGGGGGCCTATCGGTACGAGCAGTACTTC
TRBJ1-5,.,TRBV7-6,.,CASSQVGQPQHF,TGTGCCAGCAGCCAAGTTGGTCAGCCCCAGCATTTT
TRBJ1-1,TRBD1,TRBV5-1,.,CASRPGQGRAFF,TGCGCCAGCAGACCTGGACAGGGTAGAGCTTTCTTT
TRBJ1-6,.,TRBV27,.,CASSLSADNSPLHF,TGTGCCAGCAGTTTATCGGCAGACAATTCACCCCTCCACTTT
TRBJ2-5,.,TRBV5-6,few,CASSFGGGPRETQYF,TGTGCCAGCAGCTTTGGGGGGGGCCCACGAGAGACCCAGTACTTC
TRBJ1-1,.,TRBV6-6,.,CASSYSPTGMNTEAFF,TGTGCCAGCAGTTACTCGCCGACAGGTATGAACACTGAAGCTTTCTTT
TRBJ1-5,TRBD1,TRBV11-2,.,CASSFSGTGVGNQPQHF,TGTGCCAGCAGCTTTAGCGGGACAGGGGTAGGAAATCAGCCCCAGCATTTT
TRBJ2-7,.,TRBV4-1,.,CASSYSAGSFSYEQYF,TGCGCCAGCAGCTACTCGGCGGGGTCCTTCTCCTACGAGCAGTACTTC
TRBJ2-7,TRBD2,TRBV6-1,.,CASSELAGVYEQYF,TGTGCCAGCAGTGAACTAGCGGGGGTATACGAGCAGTACTTC
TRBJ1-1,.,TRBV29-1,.,CSVDMGTEAFF,TGCAGCGTTGACATGGGCACTGAAGCTTTCTTT
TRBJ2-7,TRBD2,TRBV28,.,CASSLGLAGPYEQYF,TGTGCCAGCAGTTTGGGACTAGCGGGACCCTACGAGCAGTACTTC
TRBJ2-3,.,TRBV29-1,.,CSVTPGTPGTDTQYF,TGCAGCGTTACACCCGGGACGCCCGGAACTGATACGCAGTATTTT
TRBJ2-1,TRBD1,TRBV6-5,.,CASSWTGVNEQFF,TGTGCCAGCAGTTGGACAGGGGTCAATGAGCAGTTCTTC
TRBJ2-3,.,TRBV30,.,CAWSRARVSDTQYF,TGTGCCTGGAGTAGAGCCAGGGTTTCAGATACGCAGTATTTT
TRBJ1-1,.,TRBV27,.,CASSLRQMNTEAFF,TGTGCCAGCAGTTTACGACAGATGAACACTGAAGCTTTCTTT
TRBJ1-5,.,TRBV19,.,CASRTDSLSNQPQHF,TGTGCCAGTAGGACAGATTCCCTTAGCAATCAGCCCCAGCATTTT
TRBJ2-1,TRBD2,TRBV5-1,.,CATSSLAGSTEQFF,TGCGCCACCAGCTCTCTAGCGGGATCAACTGAGCAGTTCTTC
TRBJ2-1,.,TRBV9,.,CASSVEELPSSYNEQFF,TGTGCCAGCAGCGTAGAAGAACTACCTAGCTCCTACAATGAGCAGTTCTTC
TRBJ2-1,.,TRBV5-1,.,CASSPENSGWNEQFF,TGCGCCAGCAGCCCAGAGAATAGCGGCTGGAATGAGCAGTTCTTC
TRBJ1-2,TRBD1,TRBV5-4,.,CASSLARTGANYGYTF,TGTGCCAGCAGCTTGGCCAGGACAGGGGCCAACTATGGCTACACCTTC
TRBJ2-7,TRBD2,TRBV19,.,CASSIDPAGGTGIDEQYF,TGTGCCAGTAGTATAGACCCAGCGGGAGGGACCGGAATCGACGAGCAGTACTTC
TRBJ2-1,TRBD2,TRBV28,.,CASSFGGGAVPEQFF,TGTGCCAGCAGTTTCGGCGGGGGGGCAGTTCCTGAGCAGTTCTTC
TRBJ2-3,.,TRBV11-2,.,CASSLAIGDTQYF,TGTGCCAGCAGCTTAGCGATTGGAGATACGCAGTATTTT
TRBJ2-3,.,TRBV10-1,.,CASSDGAADTQYF,TGCGCCAGCAGTGATGGGGCCGCAGATACGCAGTATTTT
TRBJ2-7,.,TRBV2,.,CASSVTGYEQYF,TGTGCCAGCAGTGTGACAGGCTACGAGCAGTACTTC
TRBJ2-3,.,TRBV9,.,CASTGISTDTQYF,TGTGCCAGCACAGGGATTAGTACAGATACGCAGTATTTT
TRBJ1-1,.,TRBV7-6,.,CASSAGMNTEAFF,TGTGCCAGCAGCGCGGGGATGAACACTGAAGCTTTCTTT